These 2 T cell receptor beta chains were sequenced from one sample in a study of cytomegalovirus exposure and HLA in healthy donors. The PCR employed 60 Vbeta primers together with 13 Jbeta primers. The repertoire was sequenced with immunoSEQ multiplex PCR; TCRdb's copy has only in-frame clones and lacks some. This sample has about 200,000 clones, with around four fifths found just once. Source material: PBMCs. All receptors come from a man between 50 and 59 years old in good health and CMV-seronegative.

This chain links TRBV4-2 with TRBJ2-5; 11 bases align to TRBD1. Germline lookup yields CDR1 LGHNA and CDR2 YNFKEQ. V shed 0 bases and J 4 bases; nucleotides not matched to a gene: 4. The length of the CDR3 is 16 residues. In DNA, the CDR3 is TGTGCCAGCAGCCAAGATAGGGGGACAGGGGGAGAGACCCAGTACTTC. This codes for CASSQDRGTGGETQYF.

The rearrangement joins TRBV30 to TRBJ1-2, with TRBD1 identical over 7 bases. The ends lost 3 bases at V and 7 bases at J; junction bases unmatched: 5. The CDR3 runs 12 residues. Germline CDR1 reads GTSNPN; CDR2 reads SVGIG (reference sequence). Written as DNA, the CDR3 is TGTGCCTGGAGGACAGGGAAGGGTGGCTACACCTTC. It codes for CAWRTGKGGYTF. Using reference TRBV30 and TRBJ1-2 for the parts outside the CDR3, the full variable domain is SQTIHQWPATLVQPVGSPLSLECTVEGTSNPNLYWYRQAAGRGLQLLFYSVGIGQISSEVPQNLSASRPQDRQFILSSKKLLLSDSGFYLCAWRTGKGGYTFGSGTRLTVV.